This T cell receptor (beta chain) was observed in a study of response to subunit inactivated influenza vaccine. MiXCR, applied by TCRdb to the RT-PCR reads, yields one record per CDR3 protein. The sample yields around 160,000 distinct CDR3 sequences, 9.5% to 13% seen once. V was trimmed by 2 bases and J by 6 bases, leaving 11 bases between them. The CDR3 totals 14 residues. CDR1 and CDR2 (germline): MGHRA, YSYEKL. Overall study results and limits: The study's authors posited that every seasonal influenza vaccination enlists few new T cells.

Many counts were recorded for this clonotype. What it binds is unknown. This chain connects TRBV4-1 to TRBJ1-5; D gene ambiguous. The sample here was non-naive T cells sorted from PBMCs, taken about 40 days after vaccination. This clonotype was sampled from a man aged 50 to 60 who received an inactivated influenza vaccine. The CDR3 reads CASSQLDRAQPQHF. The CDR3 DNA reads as TGCGCCAGCAGCCAATTGGACCGGGCTCAGCCCCAGCATTTT.